The source of this T cell receptor beta chain is a study of monozygotic twins with inflammatory bowel disease. CDR3 size: 16 residues. Per the germline V gene, CDR1 is SGHDN and CDR2 is FVKESK. No DNA is given; TCRdb re-called the 5' RACE reads and lists each CDR3 protein once. This repertoire comprises 200,000 to 250,000 distinct CDR3 sequences; its ten largest clones make up around 7.6%. Sequencing was done on a sample of blood. The sequence was obtained from a human donor with ulcerative colitis or Crohn's disease, or a healthy co-twin of an affected twin (not recorded which). The rearrangement uses TRBV14 and TRBJ2-5. CDR3 sequence: CASSQDLGQIQETQYF.